This TCR beta chain comes out of a study of CD8+CD57+ T cells in acquired aplastic anemia. Looking at the study overall: Sorted CD4+ and CD8+ cell DNA averaged about 3 ug. Study outcomes and limitations: Found in both controls and patients were approximately 29 CD8+ CDR3 sequences.

This clonotype was seen repeatedly, ten times or more. As yet, its antigen is unknown. Per the germline V gene, CDR1 is SGDLS and CDR2 is YYNGEE. The CDR3 runs to 16 residues. V lost 0 bases and J 0 bases, leaving 10 bases between the germline ends. Patients chosen for sequencing had CD8+CD57+ cells that had expanded, as shown by flow cytometry. All participating patients were living with severe acquired aplastic anemia. Among the patients, none had received any therapy at the time of blood sampling. The study profiled TCR beta VDJ and CDR3 using genomic DNA as template. TCRdb re-derived calls from the reads in MiXCR, one entry per CDR3 protein. Of 100,000 to 150,000 distinct CDR3 sequences listed, about 40% are singletons.

The V call is TRBV9, the J call TRBJ1-3; TRBD1 might be the D (5 bases). The receptor's source is a human donor with aplastic anemia. Material for sequencing was sorted CD4+, CD8+, or CD8+CD57+ T cells (not recorded which) from PBMCs. This CDR3 is CASSVGGAFSGNTIYF. CDR3 DNA: TGTGCCAGCAGCGTAGGAGGGGCCTTCTCTGGAAACACCATATATTTT.